The following is a T cell receptor beta chain sequence with its context. The target antigen is unknown. The sample is drawn from a study of CD4 T cells in relation to SARS-CoV-2 and coronaviruses. TCRdb's copy holds only in-frame clones and misses some; the assay was immunoSEQ multiplex PCR. This sample carries 25,000 or so clones, 78% of them seen once, and the ten largest clones take approximately 14%. V was shortened by 1 base and J by 3 bases, with 18 bases between the two germline ends. The CDR3 extends over 17 amino acids. Germline lookup yields CDR1 LGHDT and CDR2 YNNKEL (reference sequence). Before the COVID-19 pandemic, during about 2010-2018, CD4+ T cells were taken from unexposed donors. The cells were cultured for under twelve days before CD4+ T cells were isolated. Testing used SARS-CoV-2 S/N and four cold-coronavirus spikes on unexposed-donor CD4+ T cells, cells permitting. PBMCs were plated at two million per well in IL-2-containing medium. Half the medium was replaced with IL-2 medium on days 3 and 7.

Sequencing used CD4+ T cells from PBMCs, cultured in vitro. This TCR was sampled from a human donor in good health. V gene TRBV3-1 (or the pseudogene TRBV3-2) combines with J gene TRBJ1-1; a possible D gene is TRBD1 (6 bases). CDR3 DNA: TGTGCCAGCAGCCAAGCGTCGGGCAGGGGTACGGACACTGAAGCTTTCTTT. Translated: CASSQASGRGTDTEAFF.